The source of this TCR beta chain is a study of blood T cell repertoires in COVID-19. For the study at large: Acute and convalescent COVID-19 samples came from the United States, Italy and Spain. PBMCs, B-cell-depleted T cells, or T cells provided the cDNA or gDNA that made up the material.

The CDR3 length is 11 residues. Germline V gene lookup returns CDR1 SQVTM and CDR2 ANQGSEA. Trimming left V 6 bases short and J 8 bases short, with 13 bases between. Original analysis: Estimates of nucleated cell counts were drawn from the amplification of reference gene primers. Sequencing was performed with immunoSEQ multiplex PCR; in TCRdb, only in-frame clones are kept and a portion is missing. V and J calls and clone size follow that table, whereas D and trimming were derived from the DNA. The table shows roughly 76,000 clones, with approximately 78% occurring only once. The sequence was obtained from a woman in her seventies with acute or convalescent COVID-19. The source material was peripheral blood. This rearrangement joins TRBV29-1 to TRBJ1-2; tentative D call: TRBD1 (5 bases). For the CDR3, the DNA is TGCAGCGTAAAAAAACAGGAGGGCTACACCTTC. Its translation is CSVKKQEGYTF.